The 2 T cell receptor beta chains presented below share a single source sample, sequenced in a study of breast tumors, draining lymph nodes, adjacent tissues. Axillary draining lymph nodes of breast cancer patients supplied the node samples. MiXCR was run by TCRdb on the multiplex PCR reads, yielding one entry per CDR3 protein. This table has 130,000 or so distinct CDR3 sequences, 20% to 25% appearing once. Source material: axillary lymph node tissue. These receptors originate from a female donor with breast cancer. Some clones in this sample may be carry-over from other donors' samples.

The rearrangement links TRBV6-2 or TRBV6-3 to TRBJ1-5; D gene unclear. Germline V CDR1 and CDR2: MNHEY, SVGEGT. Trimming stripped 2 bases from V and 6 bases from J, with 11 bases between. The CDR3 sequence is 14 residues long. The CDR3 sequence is CASSYRGNGQPQHF. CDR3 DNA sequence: TGTGCCAGCAGTTACCGGGGTAATGGTCAGCCCCAGCATTTT.

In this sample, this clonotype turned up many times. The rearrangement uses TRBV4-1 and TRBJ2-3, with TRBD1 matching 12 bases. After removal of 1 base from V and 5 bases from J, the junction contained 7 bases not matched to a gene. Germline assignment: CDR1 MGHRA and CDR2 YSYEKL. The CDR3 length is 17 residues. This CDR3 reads CASSQGTGQGARDTQYF. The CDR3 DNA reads TGCGCCAGCAGCCAAGGGACGGGACAGGGGGCCAGAGATACGCAGTATTTT.